The 11 T cell receptor beta chains below were found in one sample sequenced in a study of shared clonotypes between healthy human individuals. The naive CD8 population came from CD45RO-negative cells selected for CCR7, without terminally differentiated effector memory CD45RA+ cells. Sequenced by immunoSEQ multiplex PCR; TCRdb stores in-frame clones only, minus some. The sample carries some 2,000,000 clones, about 95% recorded once. What was sequenced was naive CD8+ T cells sorted from blood. The receptor source for this set is a man aged 18 to 35 in good health.

The chain employs TRBV5-1 and TRBJ2-1; unclear D gene. Trimming shortened V by 7 bases and J by 0 bases, and 8 bases separated the two germline ends. The V gene's germline CDR1 is SGHRS and CDR2 YFSETQ. This CDR3 spans 13 amino acids. In DNA, the CDR3 is TGCGCCAGCTTCTCTAGCTCCTACAATGAGCAGTTCTTC. This sequence encodes CASFSSSYNEQFF.

This rearrangement joins TRBV19 to TRBJ1-1, with 8 bases aligning to TRBD1. After removal of 5 bases from V and 7 bases from J, the junction contained 12 bases not matched to a gene. Germline CDR1 reads LNHDA; CDR2 reads SQIVND (reference sequence). The CDR3 is 15 amino acids. The CDR3 sequence is CASSARQGIPVEAFF. The CDR3 bases are TGTGCCAGTAGTGCCAGACAGGGGATCCCAGTTGAAGCTTTCTTT.

J is TRBJ2-2 and V is TRBV4-2, with 8 bases lining up with TRBD2. Germline V gives CDR1 LGHNA, CDR2 YNFKEQ. With 4 bases clipped from V and 5 bases from J, the junction kept 6 bases outside the gene matches. This CDR3 spans 15 amino acids. The CDR3 is CASSLGRVGTGELFF. CDR3 nucleotide sequence: TGTGCCAGCAGCCTCGGGAGGGTTGGAACCGGGGAGCTGTTTTTT.

V is TRBV27 and J is TRBJ2-7; 8 bases map to TRBD1. After removal of 0 bases from V and 5 bases from J, the junction contained 9 bases not matched to a gene. The length of the CDR3 is 16 residues. In germline, CDR1 is MNHEY, CDR2 SMNVEV (reference sequence). CDR3 sequence reads: CASSLSNRGYFHEQYF. CDR3 bases: TGTGCCAGCAGTTTATCGAACAGGGGGTATTTCCACGAGCAGTACTTC.

This sequence joins TRBV7-2 and TRBJ2-4; 9 nucleotides line up with TRBD1. Germline values: CDR1 SGHTA, CDR2 FQGNSA. The CDR3 is made up of 18 amino acids. Trimming took 4 bases from V and 7 from J; bases not matched to a gene: 17. This chain's CDR3 is CASSYIRDRVDIGNIQYF. The DNA for the CDR3 is TGTGCCAGCAGCTACATCCGGGACAGGGTTGATATCGGGAACATTCAGTACTTC.

This sequence joins TRBV6-5 and TRBJ2-7; perhaps TRBD1 as D (6 bases). Germline CDR1 and CDR2: MNHEY and SVGAGI. This CDR3 contains 16 residues. With 0 bases removed from V and 1 base from J, the gap between germline ends came to 13 bases. The CDR3 nucleotides read TGTGCCAGCAGTTACTCAGCAGGGGCCGTTTCCTACGAGCAGTACTTC. Translating gives CASSYSAGAVSYEQYF.

V and J are TRBV11-2 and TRBJ1-2; D might be TRBD1 (5 bases). Germline CDR1 and CDR2: SGHAT and FQNNGV. The CDR3 contains 12 residues. Between the trimmed V and J ends, which lost 0 bases and 8 bases, there was a span of 7 bases. CDR3 sequence reads: CASSLDGDGYTF. The DNA of the CDR3 is TGTGCCAGCAGCTTAGACGGGGACGGCTACACCTTC.

The rearrangement links TRBV5-6 to TRBJ2-3, with D uncertain. The germline V and J ends were trimmed by 2 bases and 0 bases, with 7 bases remaining between them. Germline V gives CDR1 SGHDT, CDR2 YYEEEE. The CDR3 totals 14 residues. In DNA form, the CDR3 reads TGTGCCAGCAGCTTCAGATCCAGCACAGATACGCAGTATTTT. This translates into CASSFRSSTDTQYF.

The genes are TRBV4-3 and TRBJ2-1; D gene unclear. CDR1 and CDR2 (germline): LGHNA, YSLEER. With 0 bases removed from V and 2 bases from J, the gap between germline ends came to 8 bases. This CDR3 is built from 15 residues. CDR3 nucleotides: TGCGCCAGCAGCCAAGACCCCGACACCTACAATGAGCAGTTCTTC. Translation gives CASSQDPDTYNEQFF.

Notes on this clone: At one end the junction does not follow the germline gene, possibly because of a read error. CDR3 sequence (DNA): TGTGCCAGCACCTTACGATTCGGGCAGCCTCTGGTCGGGGAGCTGTTTTTT. Translation gives CASTLRFGQPLVGELFF. This sequence joins TRBV7-2 and TRBJ2-2; no reliable D call. CDR3 size: 17 residues. The germline V gene has CDR1 SGHTA and CDR2 FQGNSA.

The genes are TRBV2 and TRBJ2-3; 9 bases are shared with TRBD2. CDR3 length: 18 amino acids. Trimming at V came to 3 bases and at J to 1 base, leaving 11 bases not matched to a gene. Looked up from germline, CDR1 is SNHLY and CDR2 is FYNNEI. The CDR3 region is CASSDHKNSGSRTDTQYF. The CDR3 DNA follows: TGTGCCAGCAGTGATCATAAGAATAGCGGGAGTCGCACAGATACGCAGTATTTT.